Sequencing of this TCR beta chain was carried out in a study of OX40 agonist ivuxolimab in advanced cancers. The study in broad terms: Ivuxolimab was a fully human IgG2 agonistic monoclonal antibody targeting the costimulatory receptor OX40 (CD134). Intravenous ivuxolimab was administered to patients every 2 weeks at six dose levels: 0.01, 0.1, 0.3, 1.5, 3 and 10 mg/kg. Among the approximately 50 dose-escalation patients, some 20 had hepatocellular carcinoma, about 15 melanoma, 9 renal cell carcinoma and 9 head and neck cancer. In the dose-escalation cohort, approximately 82% of patients were male, and the mean age was approximately 60 years, with a range of about 23 to 80. Patients were allowed to have had prior anti-PD-1, anti-PD-L1 or anti-CTLA-4 therapy, and 40% of the dose-escalation patients had previously received checkpoint inhibitors. Three dose-escalation patients achieved partial responses, one with hepatocellular carcinoma and two with cutaneous melanoma. Peripheral TCRbeta sequencing was intended to test whether TCR sequence diversity was altered and clonal T-cell expansion was caused by ivuxolimab. The monotherapy dose-escalation portion (N ≈ 52 patients) of the phase I ivuxolimab trial is reported in the paper.

Of note for this clone: There is no known antigen for this receptor. One base away there is no much larger clone; base qualities are not given.

The trial excluded patients who had a history of autoimmune disease or were on systemic immunosuppression. Peripheral blood for TCR sequencing was collected from all dose cohorts at baseline, on cycle 4 day 1, and on cycle 7 day 1. Samples were obtained from an open-label, multicenter, first-in-human phase I dose-escalation trial of ivuxolimab. Adults with locally advanced or metastatic head and neck squamous cell, hepatocellular, melanoma or renal cell carcinoma were enrolled in the trial. CD4+ and CD8+ T cells were sorted separately from peripheral blood before TCR sequencing. From the cysteine up to the phenylalanine, the CDR3 has a length of 13 residues. Only the CDR3 DNA stays, 39 bases, in frame from base 1. Trimming removed 0 bases from V and 6 bases from J, leaving 9 bases between the germline ends. The CDR1 and CDR2 encoded by the germline V gene are SGHTA and FQGNSA. To sequence the TCRbeta CDR3 region, genomic DNA was isolated from the sorted cells. The immunoSEQ Assay was used to sequence the TCRbeta CDR3 regions. This is the immuneACCESS table as TCRdb keeps it, with only in-frame sequences that have V and J called. A part of the clones is gone; compared with another copy, unresolved V genes explain less than half, and the rest is unexplained. The sample includes more than 80,000 clones, with around 88% observed a single time. The ten largest clones add up to approximately 1.5% of the sample.

Overall results and qualifications from the work: Which antigens the clonally expanded peripheral T cells were specific for was not determined. Low levels of normalized T-cell clonal expansion were also seen in some patients who did not respond. In the 0.1-3.0 mg/kg groups, partial responders had among the lowest normalized peripheral clonal expansion, particularly in CD8+ T cells. On average, CD8+ T cells showed more expanded clones than CD4+ T cells after ivuxolimab. At doses of 0.1 to 3.0 mg/kg, clonal expansion of both CD4+ and CD8+ blood T cells was observed from baseline to week 6.

The chain links TRBV7-2 with TRBJ2-7; D gene: possibly TRBD1, on 6 matching bases. This specimen consisted of CD4+ or CD8+ T cells sorted from blood, obtained in a trial of the OX40 agonist ivuxolimab. This clonotype was obtained from an adult with an advanced solid tumor such as melanoma, head and neck, liver or kidney cancer. The CDR3 corresponds to CASSLASGVEQYF. The DNA sequence reads TGTGCCAGCAGCTTAGCTTCAGGGGTCGAGCAGTACTTC.